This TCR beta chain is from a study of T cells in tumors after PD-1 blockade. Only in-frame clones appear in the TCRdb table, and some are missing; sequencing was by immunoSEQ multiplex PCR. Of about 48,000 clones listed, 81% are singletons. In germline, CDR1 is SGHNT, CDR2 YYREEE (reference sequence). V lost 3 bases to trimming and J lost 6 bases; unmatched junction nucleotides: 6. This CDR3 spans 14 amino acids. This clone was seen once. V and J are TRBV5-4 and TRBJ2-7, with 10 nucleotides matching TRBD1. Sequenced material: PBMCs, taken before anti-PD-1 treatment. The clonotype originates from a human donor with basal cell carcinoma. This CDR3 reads CASSSGQGDSEQYF. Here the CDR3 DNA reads TGTGCCAGCAGCTCCGGACAGGGGGATTCCGAGCAGTACTTC.